The rows below give T cell receptor beta chains drawn from one sample of a study of a mutant IDH1 vaccine in newly diagnosed glioma. This table comes from immunoSEQ multiplex PCR, and its TCRdb copy is limited to in-frame clones, with some not included. Found here are about 23,000 clones, 80% to 85% of them singletons; the top ten hold approximately 2.8%. These TCRs' antigens remain unknown. Material: PBMCs, obtained from a glioma patient whose treatment included an IDH1 peptide vaccine. All receptors derive from a man aged 40-49 years with glioma. Each CDR3 is given with its conserved first and last residue. A D gene is named only where the DNA matches it firmly. Only part of the rows carry a size: once, few, many, or a class if the clone is expanded.

length: 15
V: TRBV5-6
J: TRBJ1-5
size: -
D: -
CDR3: CASSLGHRVDQPQHF
DNA: TGTGCCAGCAGCTTGGGGCACAGGGTCGATCAGCCCCAGCATTTT

length: 14
V: TRBV7-6
J: TRBJ2-3
size: -
D: -
CDR3: CASKETTNTDTQYF
DNA: TGTGCCAGCAAGGAGACTACCAACACAGATACGCAGTATTTT

length: 14
V: TRBV6-1
J: TRBJ2-7
size: -
D: TRBD1
CDR3: CASSESGGTGAERF
DNA: TGTGCCAGCAGTGAATCGGGTGGGACAGGGGCAGAAAGGTTC

length: 12
V: TRBV7-9
J: TRBJ2-7
size: -
D: -
CDR3: CASSLHNYEQYF
DNA: TGTGCCAGCAGCTTACACAATTACGAGCAGTACTTC

length: 17
V: TRBV5-1
J: TRBJ1-4
size: -
D: -
CDR3: CASSPRASGPTNEKLFF
DNA: TGCGCCAGCAGCCCCAGAGCCTCAGGACCAACTAATGAAAAACTGTTTTTT

length: 15
V: TRBV6-5
J: TRBJ2-7
size: once
D: TRBD1
CDR3: CASSPFRDRGYEQYF
DNA: TGTGCCAGCAGTCCATTCCGGGACAGGGGCTACGAGCAGTACTTC

length: 13
V: TRBV5-1
J: TRBJ2-7
size: -
D: -
CDR3: CASSTGLDYEQYF
DNA: TGCGCCAGCAGCACGGGACTCGACTACGAGCAGTACTTC

length: 15
V: TRBV18
J: TRBJ2-7
size: few
D: TRBD2
CDR3: CASSPRVAGGNEQYF
DNA: TGTGCCAGCTCACCGCGGGTAGCGGGAGGTAACGAGCAGTACTTC

length: 17
V: TRBV11-3
J: TRBJ2-1
size: -
D: TRBD2
CDR3: CASSRFLAGEEANEQFF
DNA: TGTGCCAGCAGCCGGTTCCTAGCGGGAGAAGAGGCCAATGAGCAGTTCTTC

length: 13
V: TRBV6-5
J: TRBJ2-7
size: -
D: -
CDR3: CASSRGPGRASLF
DNA: TGTGCCAGCAGTCGCGGCCCGGGTCGGGCTTCCCTCTTC

length: 12
V: TRBV7-9
J: TRBJ2-7
size: few
D: TRBD1
CDR3: CASRGTAYEQYF
DNA: TGTGCCAGCAGAGGGACAGCCTACGAGCAGTACTTC

length: 15
V: TRBV5-4
J: TRBJ1-5
size: -
D: -
CDR3: CASSAGPIGNQPQHF
DNA: TGTGCCAGCAGCGCGGGACCGATCGGCAATCAGCCCCAGCATTTT

length: 13
V: TRBV15
J: TRBJ2-3
size: -
D: TRBD2
CDR3: CATSREGLDPQYF
DNA: TGTGCCACCAGCAGAGAGGGACTAGATCCGCAGTATTTT

length: 15
V: TRBV19
J: TRBJ2-3
size: few
D: TRBD2
CDR3: CASGKGTSGSDTQYF
DNA: TGTGCCAGTGGGAAAGGGACTAGCGGCTCAGATACGCAGTATTTT

length: 14
V: TRBV7-3
J: TRBJ2-2
size: few
D: TRBD2
CDR3: CASTSGPNTGELFF
DNA: TGTGCCAGTACTAGCGGGCCGAACACCGGGGAGCTGTTTTTT

length: 15
V: TRBV5-1
J: TRBJ2-1
size: -
D: TRBD2
CDR3: CASSLTSGSYNEQFF
DNA: TGCGCCAGCAGCTTAACTAGCGGGAGTTACAATGAGCAGTTCTTC

length: 17
V: TRBV7-2
J: TRBJ2-2
size: -
D: TRBD2
CDR3: CASSLLGTSGNTGELFF
DNA: TGTGCCAGCAGCTTACTTGGGACTAGCGGGAACACCGGGGAGCTGTTTTTT

length: 15
V: TRBV18
J: TRBJ2-6
size: -
D: -
CDR3: CASSNDGSGANVLTF
DNA: TGTGCCAGCTCAAATGACGGGTCTGGGGCCAACGTCCTGACTTTC

length: 14
V: TRBV5-1
J: TRBJ1-2
size: -
D: -
CDR3: CASSVQTEENGYTF
DNA: TGCGCCAGCAGCGTTCAGACAGAAGAAAATGGCTACACCTTC

length: 15
V: TRBV7-8
J: TRBJ2-2
size: -
D: TRBD2
CDR3: CASSFSGRFAGELFF
DNA: TGTGCCAGCAGCTTTAGCGGGAGATTTGCCGGGGAGCTGTTTTTT

length: 17
V: TRBV4-3
J: TRBJ2-6
size: -
D: -
CDR3: CASSQDYGFSGANVLTF
DNA: TGCGCCAGCAGCCAAGATTACGGCTTCTCTGGGGCCAACGTCCTGACTTTC

length: 11
V: TRBV11-3
J: TRBJ2-5
size: -
D: -
CDR3: CASSFIRSQYF
DNA: TGTGCCAGCAGCTTTATCCGGAGCCAGTACTTC

length: 14
V: TRBV9
J: TRBJ2-2
size: -
D: -
CDR3: CASSPFWNTGELFF
DNA: TGTGCCAGCAGCCCCTTTTGGAACACCGGGGAGCTGTTTTTT

length: 13
V: TRBV13
J: TRBJ1-1
size: -
D: -
CDR3: CASSTGPNTEAFF
DNA: TGTGCCAGCAGCACCGGCCCGAACACTGAAGCTTTCTTT

length: 14
V: TRBV19
J: TRBJ2-5
size: -
D: TRBD2
CDR3: CASSPGRARETQYF
DNA: TGTGCCAGTAGTCCGGGGAGGGCCCGGGAGACCCAGTACTTC

length: 13
V: TRBV29-1
J: TRBJ2-5
size: -
D: -
CDR3: CSVDPQRQETQYF
DNA: TGCAGCGTTGACCCTCAGCGGCAAGAGACCCAGTACTTC

length: 15
V: TRBV7-2
J: TRBJ2-7
size: few
D: -
CDR3: CASSLDHLAGEEQYF
DNA: TGTGCCAGCAGCTTAGACCATCTAGCTGGCGAGGAGCAGTACTTC

length: 16
V: TRBV15
J: TRBJ2-7
size: -
D: TRBD2
CDR3: CATSRAFLAGGHEQYF
DNA: TGTGCCACCAGCAGAGCTTTTCTAGCGGGAGGCCACGAGCAGTACTTC

length: 16
V: TRBV5-1
J: TRBJ2-2
size: -
D: -
CDR3: CASTIRSRENTGELFF
DNA: TGCGCCAGCACCATACGATCGAGAGAAAACACCGGGGAGCTGTTTTTT

length: 15
V: TRBV27
J: TRBJ1-1
size: -
D: TRBD1
CDR3: CASPGQGARNTEAFF
DNA: TGTGCCAGCCCCGGACAGGGAGCCCGGAACACTGAAGCTTTCTTT

length: 13
V: TRBV5-1
J: TRBJ1-1
size: once
D: TRBD1
CDR3: CASRTTGVTEAFF
DNA: TGCGCCAGCAGAACGACAGGGGTCACTGAAGCTTTCTTT

length: 15
V: TRBV7-9
J: TRBJ2-1
size: -
D: -
CDR3: CASSRTWGDGGEQFF
DNA: TGTGCCAGCAGCCGGACGTGGGGAGACGGTGGTGAGCAGTTCTTC

length: 15
V: TRBV4-3
J: TRBJ1-2
size: -
D: TRBD1
CDR3: CASSQARDRAFGYTF
DNA: TGCGCCAGCAGCCAAGCCCGGGACAGGGCTTTTGGCTACACCTTC

length: 15
V: TRBV4-2
J: TRBJ2-7
size: once
D: TRBD1
CDR3: CASSQPGQRSYEQYF
DNA: TGTGCCAGCAGCCAACCGGGACAGAGATCCTACGAGCAGTACTTC

length: 17
V: TRBV4-2
J: TRBJ2-7
size: -
D: TRBD2
CDR3: CASSQRLAGGPNPEQYF
DNA: TGTGCCAGCAGCCAAAGACTAGCGGGAGGGCCAAACCCCGAGCAGTACTTC

length: 13
V: TRBV7-2
J: TRBJ1-2
size: -
D: -
CDR3: CASSRQQGLGYTF
DNA: TGTGCCAGCAGCCGTCAACAGGGACTTGGCTACACCTTC

length: 15
V: TRBV6-1
J: TRBJ1-1
size: -
D: TRBD1
CDR3: CAVRTGAILNTEAFF
DNA: TGTGCCGTGCGAACAGGGGCCATCCTGAACACTGAAGCTTTCTTT

length: 13
V: TRBV11-2
J: TRBJ2-7
size: -
D: TRBD1
CDR3: CASSRTGGNEQYF
DNA: TGTGCCAGCTCCAGGACAGGGGGCAACGAGCAGTACTTC

length: 12
V: TRBV9
J: TRBJ2-3
size: -
D: -
CDR3: CAGLPGRDTQYF
DNA: TGTGCCGGCCTTCCGGGCCGGGATACGCAGTATTTT

length: 15
V: TRBV5-4
J: TRBJ1-2
size: -
D: -
CDR3: CASSLVGVLSYGYTF
DNA: TGTGCCAGCAGCTTGGTTGGGGTCCTATCGTATGGCTACACCTTC

length: 13
V: TRBV7-3
J: TRBJ1-1
size: few
D: -
CDR3: CASGRQANTEAFF
DNA: TGTGCCAGCGGAAGACAGGCAAACACTGAAGCTTTCTTT

length: 15
V: TRBV5-1
J: TRBJ2-5
size: -
D: -
CDR3: CASSPTGLGGKTQYF
DNA: TGCGCCAGCAGCCCGACGGGCCTGGGGGGAAAGACCCAGTACTTC